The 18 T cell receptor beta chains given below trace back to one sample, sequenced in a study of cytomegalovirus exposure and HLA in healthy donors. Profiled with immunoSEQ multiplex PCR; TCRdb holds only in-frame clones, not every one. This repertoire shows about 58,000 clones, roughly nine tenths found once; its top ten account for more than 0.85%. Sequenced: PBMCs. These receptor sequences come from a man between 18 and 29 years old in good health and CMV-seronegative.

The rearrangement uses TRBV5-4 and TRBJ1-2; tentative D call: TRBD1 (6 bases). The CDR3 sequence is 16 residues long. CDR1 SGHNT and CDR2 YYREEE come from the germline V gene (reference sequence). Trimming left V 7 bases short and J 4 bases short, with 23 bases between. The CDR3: CASGSGRGAFGYGYTF. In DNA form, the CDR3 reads TGTGCCAGCGGCTCGGGACGGGGGGCATTTGGCTATGGCTACACCTTC.

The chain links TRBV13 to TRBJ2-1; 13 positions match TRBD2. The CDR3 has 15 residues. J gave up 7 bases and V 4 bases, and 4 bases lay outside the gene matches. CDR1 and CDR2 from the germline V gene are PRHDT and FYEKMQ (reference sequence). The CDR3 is CASSSGLAGPNEQFF. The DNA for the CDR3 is TGTGCCAGCAGCTCGGGACTAGCGGGACCTAATGAGCAGTTCTTC.

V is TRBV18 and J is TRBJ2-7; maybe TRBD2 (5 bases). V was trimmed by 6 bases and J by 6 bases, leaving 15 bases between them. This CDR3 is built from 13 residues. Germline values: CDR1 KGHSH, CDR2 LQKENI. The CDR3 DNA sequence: TGTGCCAGCTCGGAGGCCGTAACCGGCGAGCAGTACTTC. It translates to CASSEAVTGEQYF.

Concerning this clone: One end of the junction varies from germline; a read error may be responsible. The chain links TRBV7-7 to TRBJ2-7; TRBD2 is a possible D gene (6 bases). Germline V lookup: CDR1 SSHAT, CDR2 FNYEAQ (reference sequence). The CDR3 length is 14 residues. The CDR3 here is CASSPRLDSYEQYF. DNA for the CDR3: TGTGCTAGCAGCCCCCGACTAGACTCCTACGAGCAGTACTTC.

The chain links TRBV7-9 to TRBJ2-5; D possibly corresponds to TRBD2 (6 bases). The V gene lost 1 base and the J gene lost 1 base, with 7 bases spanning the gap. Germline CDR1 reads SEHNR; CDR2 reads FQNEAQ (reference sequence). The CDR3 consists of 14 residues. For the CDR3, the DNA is TGTGCCAGCAGCTTAGAGGAGGGCCAAGAGACCCAGTACTTC. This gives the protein CASSLEEGQETQYF.

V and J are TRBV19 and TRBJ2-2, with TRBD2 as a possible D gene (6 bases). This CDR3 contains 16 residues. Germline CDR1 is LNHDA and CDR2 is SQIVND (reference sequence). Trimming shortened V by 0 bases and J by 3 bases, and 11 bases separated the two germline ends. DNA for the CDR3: TGTGCCAGTAGTATAGACAAGCGGGTCGACACCGGGGAGCTGTTTTTT. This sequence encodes CASSIDKRVDTGELFF.

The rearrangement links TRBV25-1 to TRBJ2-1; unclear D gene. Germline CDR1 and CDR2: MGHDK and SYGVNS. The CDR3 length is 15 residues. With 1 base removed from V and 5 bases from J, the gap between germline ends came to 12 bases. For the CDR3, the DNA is TGTGCCAGCAGTGAATTCACCAGGCTCGACAATGAGCAGTTCTTC. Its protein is CASSEFTRLDNEQFF.

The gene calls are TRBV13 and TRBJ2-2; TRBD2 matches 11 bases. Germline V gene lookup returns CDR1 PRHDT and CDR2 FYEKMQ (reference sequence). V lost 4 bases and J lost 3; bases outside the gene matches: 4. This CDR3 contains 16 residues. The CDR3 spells CASSSTSGSDTGELFF. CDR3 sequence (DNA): TGTGCCAGCAGCTCCACTAGCGGGAGTGACACCGGGGAGCTGTTTTTT. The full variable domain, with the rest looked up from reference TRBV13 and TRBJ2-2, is AAGVIQSPRHLIKEKRETATLKCYPIPRHDTVYWYQQGPGQDPQFLISFYEKMQSDKGSIPDRFSAQQFSDYHSELNMSSLELGDSALYFCASSSTSGSDTGELFFGEGSRLTVL.

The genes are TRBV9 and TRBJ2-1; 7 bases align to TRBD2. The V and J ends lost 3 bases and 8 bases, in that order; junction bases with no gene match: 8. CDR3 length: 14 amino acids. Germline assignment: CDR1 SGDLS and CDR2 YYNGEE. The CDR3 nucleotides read TGTGCCAGCAGCGCCGGGAGGAGAAGAGATGAGCAGTTCTTC. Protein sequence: CASSAGRRRDEQFF.

The CDR3 protein is CASSSRTSGSGYNEQFF. The CDR3 DNA is TGCGCCAGCAGCTCCCGGACTAGCGGGAGTGGGTACAATGAGCAGTTCTTC. The chain employs TRBV4-1 and TRBJ2-1, with 13 bases lining up with TRBD2. J gave up 4 bases and V 5 bases, and 8 bases lay outside the gene matches. CDR3 length: 17 amino acids. The germline V gene encodes CDR1 MGHRA and CDR2 YSYEKL.

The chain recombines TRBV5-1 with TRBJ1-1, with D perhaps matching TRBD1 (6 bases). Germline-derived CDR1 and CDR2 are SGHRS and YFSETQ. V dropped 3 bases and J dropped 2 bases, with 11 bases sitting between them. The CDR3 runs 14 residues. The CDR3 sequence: CASSSYRDNTEAFF. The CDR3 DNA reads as TGCGCCAGCAGCTCCTACAGGGACAACACTGAAGCTTTCTTT.

The CDR3, as DNA: TGTGCCAGCAGCCAGACCCTGACAGGCTACGAGCAGTACTTC. The encoded protein is CASSQTLTGYEQYF. This chain uses TRBV7-2 with TRBJ2-7; perhaps TRBD1 as D (6 bases). Trimming cost V 5 bases and J 3 bases, with 14 bases left between them. The V gene's germline CDR1 is SGHTA and CDR2 FQGNSA. CDR3 length: 14 amino acids.

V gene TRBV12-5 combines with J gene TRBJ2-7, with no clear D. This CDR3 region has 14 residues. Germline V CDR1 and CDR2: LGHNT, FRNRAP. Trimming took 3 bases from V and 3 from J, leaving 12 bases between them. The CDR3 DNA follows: TGTGCTAGTGGTTTTCCAGGTTCCGACTACGAGCAGTACTTC. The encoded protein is CASGFPGSDYEQYF.

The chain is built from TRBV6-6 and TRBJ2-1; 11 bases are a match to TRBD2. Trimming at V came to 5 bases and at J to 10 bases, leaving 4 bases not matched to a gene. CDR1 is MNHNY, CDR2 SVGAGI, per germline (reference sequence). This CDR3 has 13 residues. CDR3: CASSTLAGGEQFF. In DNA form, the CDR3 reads TGTGCCAGCAGTACCCTAGCGGGGGGCGAGCAGTTCTTC.

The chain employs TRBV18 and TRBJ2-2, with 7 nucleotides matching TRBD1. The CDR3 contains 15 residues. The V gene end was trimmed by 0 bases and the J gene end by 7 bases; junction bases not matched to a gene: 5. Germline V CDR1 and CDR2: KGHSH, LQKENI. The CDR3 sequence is CASSPPAGGNGELFF. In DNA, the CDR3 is TGTGCCAGCTCACCACCTGCAGGGGGTAACGGGGAGCTGTTTTTT.

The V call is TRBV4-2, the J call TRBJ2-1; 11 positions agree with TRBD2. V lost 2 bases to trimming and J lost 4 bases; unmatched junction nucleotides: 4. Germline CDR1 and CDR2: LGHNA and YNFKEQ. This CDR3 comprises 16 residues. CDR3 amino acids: CASSQTLAGVYNEQFF. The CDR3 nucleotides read TGTGCCAGCAGCCAAACACTAGCGGGGGTGTACAATGAGCAGTTCTTC.

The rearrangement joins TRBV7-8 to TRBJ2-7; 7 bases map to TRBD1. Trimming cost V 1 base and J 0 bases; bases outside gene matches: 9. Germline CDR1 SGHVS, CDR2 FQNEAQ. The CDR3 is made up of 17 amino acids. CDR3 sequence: CASSLGSGTDLSYEQYF. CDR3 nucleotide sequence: TGTGCCAGCAGCTTAGGCTCCGGGACAGACCTCTCCTACGAGCAGTACTTC.

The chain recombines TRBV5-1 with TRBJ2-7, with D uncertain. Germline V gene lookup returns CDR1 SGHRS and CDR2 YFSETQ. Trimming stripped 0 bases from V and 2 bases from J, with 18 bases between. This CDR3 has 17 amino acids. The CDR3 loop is CASSLGGFGGAPYEQYF. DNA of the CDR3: TGCGCCAGCAGCTTGGGAGGTTTTGGCGGTGCTCCCTACGAGCAGTACTTC.